This T cell receptor beta chain was sequenced for a study of early T cells in non-severe SARS-CoV-2 infection (dated by TCRdb to about 2021). Concerning the study at large: TCR sequencing used bulk RNA from unsorted whole blood, so alpha and beta chains could not be paired. The paper's findings and limits, for the study overall: VDJdb matching was skewed toward anti-spike CD8 responses and likely underestimated virus-specific expansions, missing private and CD4 specificities.

Library prep was done by 5' RACE. Sequenced using a NextSeq 500. In the TCR library protocol, unique molecular identifiers were attached to individual cDNA molecules to correct for PCR bias and sequencing error. Sequencing covered both TCR alpha and beta chains, and within each sample the abundances of alpha and beta sequences were tightly co-correlated. Per the authors' processing: Decombinator V4 was used to annotate TCR sequences for V gene, J gene and CDR3. Expanded TCRs were defined as changing significantly between any two time points under a Poisson model with p below 0.0001. Abundances of TCRs were expressed as counts per million after normalisation to the total number of TCRs sequenced in each sample. MAIT TCRs were defined by TRAV1-2 paired with TRAJ12, TRAJ20 or TRAJ33, and iNKT TCRs by TRAV10 paired with TRAJ18. A search of VDJdb, accessed on 1 November 2021, was run for TCRs annotated to CMV, EBV and SARS-CoV-2, with TCRs annotated for multiple antigens excluded. TCRdb cleaned the public reads at Q25 with fastp, built clones with MiXCR and kept in-frame beta chains. Records with the same CDR3 protein are collapsed into one entry carrying the most frequent genes and DNA. Clone size and V and J calls follow TCRdb, not the original study. The sample contains around 30,000 distinct CDR3 sequences, approximately 4.8% of them found a single time. The ten largest clonotypes hold 9.5% to 14% of the sample.

The sample holds many counts of this clonotype. Its cognate antigen has yet to be identified. Per-base quality was not reported, and no clone a single base away is much larger than it. V is cut back by 5 bases and J by 8 bases, with 9 bases in the junction unmatched. Taken from cysteine to phenylalanine, the CDR3 has 14 residues. The retained sequence is limited to the CDR3, 42 bases, with the frame set at the first base. Per the germline V gene, SGHAT is the CDR1 and FQNNGV is the CDR2. A case-control design nested within a healthcare worker cohort in London, UK, was used, with weekly nasopharyngeal swab PCR tests and blood sampling performed. Healthcare workers were enrolled in the week of the UK lockdown, from 23 to 31 March 2020, and were followed every week for up to roughly 15 weeks.

Sequences were obtained from whole blood. The rearrangement joined TRBV11-2 to TRBJ2-1; 7 bases in the middle match TRBD2. The TCR originated in an adult who was a healthcare worker with PCR-confirmed SARS-CoV-2 infection or an uninfected control (not recorded which). The nucleotides read TGTGCCAGCAGCCGGGACTACGGCGGGGATGAGCAGTTCTTC. Translation gives CASSRDYGGDEQFF.